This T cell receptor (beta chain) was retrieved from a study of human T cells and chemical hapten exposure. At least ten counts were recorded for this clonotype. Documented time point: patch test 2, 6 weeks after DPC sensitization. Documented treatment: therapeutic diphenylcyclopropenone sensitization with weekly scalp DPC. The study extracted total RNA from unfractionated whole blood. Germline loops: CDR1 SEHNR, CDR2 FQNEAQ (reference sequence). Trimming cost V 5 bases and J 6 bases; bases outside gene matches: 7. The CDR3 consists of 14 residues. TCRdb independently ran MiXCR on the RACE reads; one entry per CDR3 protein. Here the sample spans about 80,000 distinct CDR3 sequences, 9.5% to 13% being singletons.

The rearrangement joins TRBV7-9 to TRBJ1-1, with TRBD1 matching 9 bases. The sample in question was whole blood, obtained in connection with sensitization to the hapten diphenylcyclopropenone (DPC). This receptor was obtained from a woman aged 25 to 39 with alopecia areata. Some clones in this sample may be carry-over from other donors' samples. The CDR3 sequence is CASSIRDRVPEAFF. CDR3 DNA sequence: TGTGCCAGCAGCATAAGGGACAGGGTTCCTGAAGCTTTCTTT.